Below, 18 T cell receptor beta chains from the same sample are listed, as sequenced in a study of blood T cell repertoires in COVID-19 (dated by TCRdb to about 2020). Library preparation was by the immunoSEQ multiplex PCR assay. In TCRdb, the immuneACCESS table is reduced to in-frame sequences with V and J assigned. These tables do not hold every clone; where another copy was compared, an unresolved V gene accounts for under half, and the others remain unexplained. The sample table contains 60,000 or so clones; only one count was recorded for 85% of them. The ten most abundant clones make up approximately 20% of the sample. Sequencing used peripheral blood. These receptors all come from a human donor in a cohort sampled during active COVID-19.

The rearrangement uses TRBV6-5 and TRBJ2-3; possible D gene TRBD2, 5 bases. This CDR3 spans 16 amino acids. In germline, CDR1 is MNHEY, CDR2 SVGAGI. The ends were cut back, 0 bases at V and 4 bases at J, with 14 bases in the middle. The CDR3 loop reads CASSYSRPDFADTQYF. The CDR3 nucleotides read TGTGCCAGCAGTTACTCGAGACCGGACTTCGCAGATACGCAGTATTTT.

The chain uses TRBV5-4 and TRBJ2-7; TRBD2 aligns across 12 bases. This CDR3 contains 14 residues. J gave up 7 bases and V 4 bases, and 6 bases lay outside the gene matches. In germline, CDR1 is SGHNT, CDR2 YYREEE (reference sequence). CDR3 sequence: CASSPLAGGPEQYF. The CDR3 DNA follows: TGTGCCAGCAGCCCCCTAGCGGGGGGGCCGGAGCAGTACTTC.

A few counts support this clone. V is TRBV19 and J is TRBJ2-1; 8 bases line up with TRBD1. This CDR3 has 14 amino acids. Germline V gene data show CDR1 as LNHDA and CDR2 as SQIVND (reference sequence). With 6 bases clipped from V and 5 bases from J, the junction kept 6 bases outside the gene matches. In nucleotides, the CDR3 is TGTGCCAGTAGGCACCGACAGGGGCACAATGAGCAGTTCTTC. Amino acids: CASRHRQGHNEQFF.

This clone was observed a handful of times. This chain joins TRBV7-8 and TRBJ2-5; the match to TRBD2 covers 8 bases. The CDR3 consists of 14 residues. The ends lost 4 bases at V and 5 bases at J; junction bases unmatched: 6. Germline-derived CDR1 and CDR2 are SGHVS and FQNEAQ. CDR3 amino acids: CASSSGLEVETQYF. Written as DNA, the CDR3 is TGTGCCAGCAGCTCGGGACTAGAAGTGGAGACCCAGTACTTC.

This chain uses TRBV9 with TRBJ2-1; 8 nucleotides align to TRBD1. This CDR3 is built from 15 residues. V gave up 0 bases and J gave up 3 bases; unmatched junction bases: 2. CDR1 is SGDLS, CDR2 YYNGEE, per germline. The CDR3 sequence is CASSVGTGLYNEQFF. CDR3 nucleotides: TGTGCCAGCAGCGTAGGGACAGGGCTCTACAATGAGCAGTTCTTC.

The V gene is TRBV18, the J gene TRBJ2-6; no firm D call. This CDR3 region has 16 residues. V lost 0 bases and J 2 bases, leaving 8 bases between the germline ends. Germline V gene sequence: CDR1 KGHSH, CDR2 LQKENI. This CDR3 is CASSPPTQTGANVLTF. In DNA, the CDR3 is TGTGCCAGCTCACCACCCACCCAGACTGGGGCCAACGTCCTGACTTTC.

V is TRBV19 and J is TRBJ1-2; D is unresolved. Per the germline V gene, CDR1 is LNHDA and CDR2 is SQIVND (reference sequence). V lost 2 bases and J lost 5, with 9 bases in between. This CDR3 region has 13 residues. CDR3 in DNA: TGTGCCAGTAGTATAACCGACACTTATGGCTACACCTTC. Amino acids: CASSITDTYGYTF.

J is TRBJ1-2 and V is TRBV7-9, with D uncertain. The V gene lost 5 bases and the J gene lost 4 bases, with 11 bases spanning the gap. The CDR3 has 13 amino acids. Germline lookup yields CDR1 SEHNR and CDR2 FQNEAQ (reference sequence). CDR3 region: CASSREPLYGYTF. The CDR3 bases are TGTGCCAGCAGCCGCGAACCGCTCTATGGCTACACCTTC.

The V gene is TRBV12-3 or TRBV12-4, the J gene TRBJ1-1, with 9 bases matching TRBD1. J gave up 5 bases and V 8 bases, and 6 bases lay outside the gene matches. CDR3 length equals 13 residues. CDR3 sequence (DNA): TGTGCCAGCTGGCGACAGGGGGGTACTGAAGCTTTCTTT. Translation: CASWRQGGTEAFF.

J is TRBJ2-2 and V is TRBV7-2; the D gene is possibly TRBD1 (5 bases). Germline V gives CDR1 SGHTA, CDR2 FQGNSA. Trimming removed 4 bases at V and 5 bases at J, with 8 bases between. This CDR3 has 13 residues. CDR3 sequence reads: CASSSQGTGELFF. For the CDR3, the DNA is TGTGCCAGCAGCTCTCAGGGTACCGGGGAGCTGTTTTTT.

The CDR3 loop is CASSVLAGTSTDTQYF. Here the CDR3 DNA reads TGTGCCAGCAGCGTACTAGCGGGGACTAGCACAGATACGCAGTATTTT. The chain couples TRBV9 to TRBJ2-3, with 9 nucleotides matching TRBD2. Trimming took 1 base from V and 0 from J; bases not matched to a gene: 3. The CDR3 extends over 16 amino acids. CDR1 is SGDLS, CDR2 YYNGEE, per germline. Combining the CDR3 with reference TRBV9 and TRBJ2-3 gives the whole variable domain DSGVTQTPKHLITATGQRVTLRCSPRSGDLSVYWYQQSLDQGLQFLIQYYNGEERAKGNILERFSAQQFPDLHSELNLSSLELGDSALYFCASSVLAGTSTDTQYFGPGTRLTVL.

The CDR3 spells CASSFLKTGGTPLHF. CDR3 bases: TGTGCCAGCAGTTTCCTGAAGACAGGGGGAACACCCCTCCACTTT. This chain links TRBV6-5 with TRBJ1-6; 9 nucleotides align to TRBD1. Germline V gene data show CDR1 as MNHEY and CDR2 as SVGAGI. With 4 bases clipped from V and 11 bases from J, the junction kept 9 bases outside the gene matches. CDR3 length: 15 residues.

In this sample, this clone turned up many times. V usage is TRBV7-9 and J usage is TRBJ1-6; D might be TRBD1 (5 bases). The CDR3 sequence is 14 residues long. In germline, CDR1 is SEHNR, CDR2 FQNEAQ (reference sequence). The ends were cut back, 5 bases at V and 6 bases at J, with 11 bases in the middle. The CDR3 DNA reads as TGTGCCAGCAGCCCCGACAGTCTTAATTCACCCCTCCACTTT. It yields the protein CASSPDSLNSPLHF.

This sequence joins TRBV5-6 and TRBJ2-3; D perhaps matches TRBD1 (6 bases). This CDR3 spans 17 amino acids. V was trimmed by 1 base and J by 0 bases, leaving 15 bases between them. Germline CDR1 SGHDT, CDR2 YYEEEE. Here the CDR3 DNA reads TGTGCCAGCAGCTTGATACGGGACACCACTAGCACAGATACGCAGTATTTT. Amino acids: CASSLIRDTTSTDTQYF.

This clone was counted only a few times. The gene calls are TRBV5-8 and TRBJ2-1; maybe TRBD2 (6 bases). The CDR3 runs to 14 residues. The germline CDR1 and CDR2 sequences are SGHTS and YDEGEE. The V and J ends lost 4 bases and 9 bases respectively, with 17 bases between them. CDR3 sequence: CASSLAPAGGEQFF. Here the CDR3 DNA reads TGTGCCAGCAGCCTTGCCCCCGCCGGGGGTGAGCAGTTCTTC.

J is TRBJ1-5 and V is TRBV6-5; the match to TRBD1 covers 7 bases. V lost 5 bases to trimming and J lost 0 bases; unmatched junction nucleotides: 4. The CDR3 has 15 residues. Germline V gives CDR1 MNHEY, CDR2 SVGAGI. The CDR3 DNA reads as TGTGCCAGCAGTAGGACAGGAGCTAGCAATCAGCCCCAGCATTTT. Protein sequence: CASSRTGASNQPQHF.

V is TRBV27 and J is TRBJ2-7; possible D gene TRBD1, 6 bases. Deletions cut 6 bases from V and 0 bases from J, with 9 bases between. CDR3 size: 13 residues. Germline V gives CDR1 MNHEY, CDR2 SMNVEV (reference sequence). CDR3 loop: CASRGQNSYEQYF. CDR3 nucleotide sequence: TGTGCCAGCAGAGGACAGAACTCCTACGAGCAGTACTTC.

The chain links TRBV7-3 to TRBJ2-6; 9 nucleotides align to TRBD1. After removal of 6 bases from V and 3 bases from J, the junction contained 6 bases not matched to a gene. The CDR3 spans 16 residues. CDR1 and CDR2 from the germline V gene are SGHTA and FQGTGA. The CDR3 region has the DNA TGTGCCAGCAGACCGACAGGGGGGAGTGGGGCCAACGTCCTGACTTTC. Its translation is CASRPTGGSGANVLTF.